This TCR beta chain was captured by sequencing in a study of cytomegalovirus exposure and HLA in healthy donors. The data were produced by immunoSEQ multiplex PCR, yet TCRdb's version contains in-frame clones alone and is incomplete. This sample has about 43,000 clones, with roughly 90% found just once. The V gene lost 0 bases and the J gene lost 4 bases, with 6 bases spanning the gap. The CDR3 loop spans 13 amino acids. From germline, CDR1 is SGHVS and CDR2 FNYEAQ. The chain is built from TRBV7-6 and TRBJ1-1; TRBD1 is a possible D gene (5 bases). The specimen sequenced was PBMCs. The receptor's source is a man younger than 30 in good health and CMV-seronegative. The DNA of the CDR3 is TGTGCCAGCAGCTTAGCGCAGGGCACTGAAGCTTTCTTT. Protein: CASSLAQGTEAFF.